This T cell receptor delta chain was recorded in a study of γδ T cells in repeated Plasmodium falciparum infection. Background on the study: Donors had four controlled P. falciparum NF54 infections over roughly 640 days.

CDR3 length: 18 amino acids. CDR1 is GEAIGNYY and CDR2 is EKD in the germline V gene. The V gene lost 3 bases and the J gene lost 0 bases, with 22 bases spanning the gap. TCRdb re-called clones from the multiplex PCR reads using CATT. The sample lists tens of thousands of delta-chain clones, around 1.8% seen once, with roughly 15% in the top ten. Bulk repertoires came from Vgamma9/Vdelta2+ or Vdelta2-negative gammadelta T cells flow-sorted from PBMC. This clone was found many times. The protein recorded in TCRdb matches a much larger clone and deviates from this DNA's translation at residue 5, suggesting a read error; the protein here is obtained by translating the DNA.

The TCR comes from a pool of human donors (malaria-infected and uninfected, not separated). The chain joins TRDV2 to TRDJ1; a possible D gene is TRDD3 (5 bases). The J gene, absent from TCRdb, was called here by matching the DNA to germline. The sequencing sample was made of gamma-delta T cells from blood. CDR3 amino acids: CACDASTTWAPYTDKLIF. The CDR3 bases are TGTGCCTGTGACGCATCTACGACCTGGGCCCCGTACACCGATAAACTCATCTTT.